Sequencing of this TCR beta chain was carried out in a study of cytomegalovirus exposure and HLA in healthy donors. The germline V gene encodes CDR1 SQVTM and CDR2 ANQGSEA. Trimming shortened V by 8 bases and J by 3 bases, and 22 bases separated the two germline ends. The CDR3 consists of 15 residues. Use of 60 Vbeta and 13 Jbeta primers characterized the PCR. Clones were read by immunoSEQ multiplex PCR, and TCRdb kept only the in-frame ones, dropping some. The sample includes 110,000 or so clones, 82% of them seen just once. While unrecorded immune exposures were likely, the donors were nominally healthy when sampled. General observations from the study: In a later analysis, the majority of CMV-associated beta chains seemingly showed HLA restriction. The Asian-associated ancestry cluster reportedly had fewer N-insertions than the roughly 670-donor mean in a later analysis. About 180 TCR beta chains were listed as cytomegalovirus-associated.

This clone was detected only once. The antigen is unknown. The sequence was obtained from a woman aged 18-29 years in good health and CMV-seronegative. This chain links TRBV29-1 with TRBJ1-1; possible D gene TRBD1, 6 bases. The sequencing input was PBMCs. As DNA, the CDR3 is TGCAGCCCATTAGGGGGTTTACGGGGCGACACTGAAGCTTTCTTT. Translation gives CSPLGGLRGDTEAFF.